This TCR beta chain was captured in a study of cytomegalovirus exposure and HLA in healthy donors. Germline lookup yields CDR1 GTSNPN and CDR2 SVGIG (reference sequence). V lost 3 bases and J lost 8, with 20 bases in between. The CDR3 is made up of 15 amino acids. As for this clone: What it binds is unknown.

The PCR ran on 60 Vbeta and 13 Jbeta primers. Sequencing used immunoSEQ multiplex PCR; TCRdb keeps in-frame clones, though not all of them. The table records 100,000 to 150,000 clones, around four fifths of them present only once. General study findings and limits: Analysis was performed later, and it showed HLA-associated TCR beta chains to be more clonally expanded than equally common others. Researchers catalogued over 150 TCR beta chains as cytomegalovirus-associated. Three chains linked to CMV were shown in vitro to be specific for CMV antigens.

The TCR originated in a boy aged 5 to 17 in good health and CMV-seronegative. Source material: PBMCs. The rearrangement uses TRBV30 and TRBJ2-1; a weak D match, TRBD2 (5 bases). The CDR3 here is CAWRGSLASVHEQFF. CDR3 bases: TGTGCCTGGAGGGGGAGTCTAGCTTCGGTCCATGAGCAGTTCTTC.